This TCR beta chain appears in the sequencing data of a study of cytomegalovirus exposure and HLA in healthy donors. The PCR was carried out with 60 Vbeta primers and 13 Jbeta primers. Assay: immunoSEQ multiplex PCR; the TCRdb copy retains only in-frame clones and omits some. Recorded for this sample: approximately 120,000 clones. This CDR3 region has 14 residues. J gave up 2 bases and V 6 bases, and 5 bases lay outside the gene matches. Germline CDR1 MDHEN, CDR2 SYDVKM. The chain recombines TRBV28 with TRBJ1-1; 8 nucleotides line up with TRBD1. The clonotype was recovered from a man under 40 in good health and CMV-seronegative. The sequenced material came from PBMCs. The CDR3 DNA is TGTGCCAGCAGCAACAGGGGGGGCAACACTGAAGCTTTCTTT. Translation gives CASSNRGGNTEAFF.